This T cell receptor beta chain appears in the sequencing data of a study of T cell responses to AZD1222 COVID-19 vaccine. Study conclusions and caveats: Donors were chiefly white British, with a greater number of females, and clonal diversity was perhaps underestimated. After two AZD1222 doses, spike-specific TCR breadth and depth rose versus day 0. Repertoire sampling was restricted to post-peak T cell response timepoints.

TCRdb keeps only in-frame clones here, not all; method: immunoSEQ multiplex PCR. The sample lists more than 85,000 clones, approximately 89% occurring once. In the case of this clone: The antigen is undetermined.

The study pooled second doses at about 4 or about 12 weeks. The germline V gene has CDR1 SGHTA and CDR2 FQGNSA. The CDR3 sequence is 15 residues long. J gave up 10 bases and V 4 bases, and 9 bases lay outside the gene matches. The receptor comes from an adult who received the AZD1222 COVID-19 vaccine. The specimen comprised peripheral blood, sampled 28 days after the second AZD1222 dose. J is TRBJ1-6 and V is TRBV7-2; 8 nucleotides match TRBD1. In DNA form, the CDR3 reads TGTGCCAGCAGCTCCCTCGGACAGGGTGGATCACCCCTCCACTTT. This gives the protein CASSSLGQGGSPLHF.